This TCR beta chain was captured by sequencing in a study of shared clonotypes between healthy human individuals. Produced via immunoSEQ multiplex PCR; TCRdb's table is partial and in-frame only. The table shows roughly 1.4 million clones, with approximately 98.5% occurring only once. Splitting of CD4+ cells produced CD45RA+ naive and CD45RA-negative memory subsets. Concerning this clone itself: Its target is not known.

Germline loops: CDR1 GTSNPN, CDR2 SVGIG (reference sequence). The germline V and J ends were trimmed by 2 bases and 3 bases, with 7 bases remaining between them. The CDR3 has 12 amino acids. Study-level points and caveats: Non-shared clonotypes showed lower generation probabilities than clonotypes common to all four donors. Roughly 4.7% was the fraction of naive CD4 clonotypes found shared across four donors. The small donor group covered limited genetic and exposure diversity.

Sequencing input: naive CD4+ T cells sorted from blood. Documented subset: CD45RA+ positively selected. The V and J genes are TRBV30 and TRBJ2-5; D remains ambiguous. The clonotype was recovered from a man younger than 45 in good health. The CDR3 DNA reads TGTGCCTGGAGTCGGACGGAAGAGACCCAGTACTTC. Translating it yields CAWSRTEETQYF.